The 20 T cell receptor beta chains below all came from one sample that was sequenced in a study of cytomegalovirus exposure and HLA in healthy donors. Use of 60 Vbeta and 13 Jbeta primers characterized the PCR. Libraries were prepared by immunoSEQ multiplex PCR; TCRdb keeps only in-frame clonotypes and omits some of them. The table lists about 100,000 clones, approximately 79% of them singletons. Sequencing was done on a sample of PBMCs. The receptor source for this set is a woman in her forties in good health and CMV-seropositive.

The V and J genes are TRBV18 and TRBJ2-3; perhaps TRBD2 as D (5 bases). Between the trimmed V and J ends, which lost 0 bases and 0 bases, there was a span of 10 bases. CDR1 is KGHSH, CDR2 LQKENI, per germline. This CDR3 region has 16 residues. The CDR3 protein is CASSPPRAASTDTQYF. The CDR3 region has the DNA TGTGCCAGCTCACCACCGCGGGCAGCGAGCACAGATACGCAGTATTTT.

This clone has more than one count but fewer than ten. CDR3 amino acids: CASRQGQVGGYGYTF. The CDR3 nucleotides read TGTGCCAGCAGACAAGGACAGGTTGGGGGCTATGGCTACACCTTC. V gene TRBV6-5 combines with J gene TRBJ1-2, with 7 bases aligning to TRBD1. CDR1 and CDR2 from the germline V gene are MNHEY and SVGAGI. The CDR3 has 15 residues. V shed 6 bases and J 4 bases; nucleotides not matched to a gene: 11.

The CDR3 nucleotides are TGTGCCAGCAGCTTAGTCGGAGGAAGCAATCAGCCCCAGCATTTT. Encoded protein: CASSLVGGSNQPQHF. This chain links TRBV11-2 with TRBJ1-5, with D unclear. CDR3 length equals 15 residues. From germline, CDR1 is SGHAT and CDR2 FQNNGV. V lost 1 base and J lost 1, with 8 bases in between. The full variable domain, in which reference TRBV11-2 and TRBJ1-5 provide the parts outside the CDR3, is EAGVAQSPRYKIIEKRQSVAFWCNPISGHATLYWYQQILGQGPKLLIQFQNNGVVDDSQLPKDRFSAERLKGVDSTLKIQPAKLEDSAVYLCASSLVGGSNQPQHFGDGTRLSIL.

The chain recombines TRBV4-2 with TRBJ2-7; TRBD1 matches 9 bases. The V and J ends lost 2 bases and 7 bases, in that order; junction bases with no gene match: 12. The length of the CDR3 is 16 residues. Germline V gene sequence: CDR1 LGHNA, CDR2 YNFKEQ. This CDR3 reads CASSQQRDRAPREQYF. The CDR3 DNA sequence: TGTGCCAGCAGCCAACAGAGGGACAGGGCCCCTAGGGAGCAGTACTTC.

V is TRBV7-8 and J is TRBJ2-7; 9 nucleotides agree with TRBD1. Germline trimming cut 6 bases from V and 2 bases from J; bases unmatched to any gene: 2. This CDR3 comprises 13 residues. CDR1 is SGHVS, CDR2 FQNEAQ, per germline. Here the CDR3 DNA reads TGTGCCAGCAGTTGGGACAGGGCCTACGAGCAGTACTTC. This codes for CASSWDRAYEQYF.

This clone was seen just once. CDR3: CASSELGQGSGELFF. As DNA, the CDR3 is TGCGCCAGCAGTGAGTTGGGACAGGGTTCCGGGGAGCTGTTTTTT. V and J are TRBV10-1 and TRBJ2-2, with 9 bases lining up with TRBD1. CDR1 WNHNN and CDR2 SYGVQD come from the germline V gene (reference sequence). This CDR3 is 15 amino acids long. V shed 1 base and J 6 bases; nucleotides not matched to a gene: 3.

The J gene is TRBJ2-5, the V gene TRBV4-1; a weak D match, TRBD1 (6 bases). In germline, CDR1 is MGHRA, CDR2 YSYEKL. CDR3 length: 15 residues. V was clipped by 1 base and J by 4 bases, with 13 bases between them. This chain's CDR3 is CASSQGAQGRETQYF. CDR3 bases: TGCGCCAGCAGCCAAGGGGCACAGGGCCGAGAGACCCAGTACTTC.

This chain joins TRBV6-6 and TRBJ2-1, with 8 nucleotides matching TRBD2. The V gene end was trimmed by 4 bases and the J gene end by 4 bases; junction bases not matched to a gene: 9. This CDR3 is 16 amino acids long. In germline, CDR1 is MNHNY, CDR2 SVGAGI (reference sequence). This chain's CDR3 is CASSLGGGGGYNEQFF. DNA for the CDR3: TGTGCCAGCAGTTTAGGGGGGGGCGGGGGGTACAATGAGCAGTTCTTC.

The gene calls are TRBV7-2 and TRBJ1-4, with TRBD1 as a possible D gene (6 bases). The CDR3 sequence is 16 residues long. V was clipped by 3 bases and J by 4 bases, with 15 bases between them. CDR1 and CDR2 from the germline V gene are SGHTA and FQGNSA. CDR3 sequence: CASSFGAGQLNEKLFF. The CDR3 bases are TGTGCCAGCAGCTTTGGAGCTGGACAGCTTAATGAAAAACTGTTTTTT. The variable domain in full, completed from reference TRBV7-2 and TRBJ1-4, reads GAGVSQSPSNKVTEKGKDVELRCDPISGHTALYWYRQSLGQGLEFLIYFQGNSAPDKSGLPSDRFSAERTGGSVSTLTIQRTQQEDSAVYLCASSFGAGQLNEKLFFGSGTQLSVL.

The genes are TRBV29-1 and TRBJ1-3; D may be TRBD1 (6 bases). Trimming left V 6 bases short and J 0 bases short, with 21 bases between. Germline V lookup: CDR1 SQVTM, CDR2 ANQGSEA. The CDR3 spans 17 residues. The CDR3 protein is CSVRAPRGGRSGNTIYF. CDR3 in DNA: TGCAGCGTGAGGGCTCCCAGGGGCGGTCGCTCTGGAAACACCATATATTTT.

Only a few counts were recorded for this clone. The CDR3 region is CASSFLMAGVQETQYF. The CDR3 region has the DNA TGCGCCAGCAGCTTTCTCATGGCGGGGGTTCAAGAGACCCAGTACTTC. The chain couples TRBV5-1 to TRBJ2-5; TRBD2 agrees at 7 bases. The CDR3 covers 16 residues. V shed 2 bases and J 2 bases; nucleotides not matched to a gene: 9. Germline assignment: CDR1 SGHRS and CDR2 YFSETQ.

The J gene is TRBJ2-2, the V gene TRBV2; TRBD1 might be the D (5 bases). From germline, CDR1 is SNHLY and CDR2 FYNNEI. V lost 4 bases to trimming and J lost 4 bases, with 13 bases between them. The CDR3 consists of 15 residues. The DNA for the CDR3 is TGTGCCAGCAGTGTCCTAGTAGGGGCCACCGGGGAGCTGTTTTTT. Its translation is CASSVLVGATGELFF.

V and J are TRBV5-1 and TRBJ2-5, with TRBD2 identical over 14 bases. V trimming: 7 bases; J trimming: 5 bases; junction bases outside the gene matches: 7. The CDR3 covers 15 residues. Germline V gene sequence: CDR1 SGHRS, CDR2 YFSETQ. CDR3 sequence (DNA): TGCGCCAGCCGGACTAGCGGGGGGCCGGAGGAGACCCAGTACTTC. It encodes CASRTSGGPEETQYF.

V is TRBV6-1 and J is TRBJ1-5, with 7 bases that match TRBD1. V trimming: 2 bases; J trimming: 6 bases; junction bases outside the gene matches: 19. This CDR3 is built from 19 residues. Germline loops: CDR1 MNHNS, CDR2 SASEGT. CDR3 region: CASSELDVATTGSPQPQHF. The CDR3 DNA follows: TGTGCCAGCAGTGAACTAGACGTTGCTACGACAGGGAGCCCTCAGCCCCAGCATTTT.

This clone was picked up a small number of times. The chain has TRBV4-3 and TRBJ1-5; D gene ambiguous. Trimming stripped 0 bases from V and 6 bases from J, with 12 bases between. CDR1 and CDR2 (germline): LGHNA, YSLEER. The length of the CDR3 is 15 residues. The chain's CDR3 is CASSQDAMIIQPQHF. In nucleotides, the CDR3 is TGCGCCAGCAGCCAAGACGCTATGATAATTCAGCCCCAGCATTTT.

In the case of this clone: The same CDR3 arises from other DNA sequences in this sample as well. The genes are TRBV10-3 and TRBJ1-2; a weak D match, TRBD1 (5 bases). Germline CDR1 reads ENHRY; CDR2 reads SYGVKD. The V gene lost 3 bases and the J gene lost 2 bases, with 10 bases spanning the gap. The CDR3 totals 14 residues. The CDR3 nucleotides are TGTGCCATCAGTGACCGCCAGGGCAACTATGGCTACACCTTC. Protein product: CAISDRQGNYGYTF.

The chain combines TRBV7-3 with TRBJ1-2, with D hard to call. The CDR3 is made up of 14 amino acids. Trimming pared 5 bases from V and 4 bases from J, leaving 14 bases between. Germline loops: CDR1 SGHTA, CDR2 FQGTGA. The CDR3 region has the DNA TGTGCCAGCAGCCCCTCGGGAGGGCGCTATGGCTACACCTTC. Protein: CASSPSGGRYGYTF.

The chain carries TRBV5-4 and TRBJ2-3; no clear D gene. Germline V CDR1 and CDR2: SGHNT, YYREEE (reference sequence). The V gene lost 4 bases and the J gene lost 3 bases, with 15 bases spanning the gap. This CDR3 has 15 residues. Here the CDR3 reads CASSPTQLMTDTQYF. CDR3 coding DNA: TGTGCCAGCAGCCCTACACAGCTAATGACAGATACGCAGTATTTT.

V is TRBV11-2 and J is TRBJ1-1; no clear D. The CDR3 consists of 13 residues. Trimming cost V 0 bases and J 4 bases, with 6 bases left between them. Germline CDR1 and CDR2: SGHAT and FQNNGV. CDR3: CASSLDIGTEAFF. The CDR3 DNA follows: TGTGCCAGCAGCTTAGACATCGGCACTGAAGCTTTCTTT. Drawing the rest from reference TRBV11-2 and TRBJ1-1, the complete variable domain is EAGVAQSPRYKIIEKRQSVAFWCNPISGHATLYWYQQILGQGPKLLIQFQNNGVVDDSQLPKDRFSAERLKGVDSTLKIQPAKLEDSAVYLCASSLDIGTEAFFGQGTRLTVV.

The chain joins TRBV7-9 to TRBJ1-6, with 9 bases fitting TRBD1. V trimming: 5 bases; J trimming: 0 bases; junction bases outside the gene matches: 5. This CDR3 region has 17 residues. Germline CDR1 SEHNR, CDR2 FQNEAQ (reference sequence). CDR3 protein: CASSPGQGSSYNSPLHF. CDR3 bases: TGTGCCAGCAGCCCGGGACAGGGAAGCTCCTATAATTCACCCCTCCACTTT.